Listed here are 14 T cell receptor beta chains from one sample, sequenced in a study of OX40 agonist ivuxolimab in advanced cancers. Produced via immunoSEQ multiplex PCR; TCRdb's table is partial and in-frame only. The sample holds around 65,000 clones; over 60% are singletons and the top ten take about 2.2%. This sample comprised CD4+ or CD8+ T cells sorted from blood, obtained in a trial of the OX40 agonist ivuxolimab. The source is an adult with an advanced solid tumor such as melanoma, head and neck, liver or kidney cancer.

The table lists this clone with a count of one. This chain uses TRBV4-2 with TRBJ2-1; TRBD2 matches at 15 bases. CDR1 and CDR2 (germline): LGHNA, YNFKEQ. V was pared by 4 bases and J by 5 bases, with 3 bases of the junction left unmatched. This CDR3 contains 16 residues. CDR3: CASSLGLAGGHNEQFF. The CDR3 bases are TGTGCCAGCAGCCTGGGACTAGCGGGAGGACACAATGAGCAGTTCTTC.

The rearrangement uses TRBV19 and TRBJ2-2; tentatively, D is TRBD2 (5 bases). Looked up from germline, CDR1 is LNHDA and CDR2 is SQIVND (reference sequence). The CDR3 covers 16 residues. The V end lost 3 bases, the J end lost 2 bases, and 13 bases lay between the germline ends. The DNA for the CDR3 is TGTGCCAGTAGTATGACCCGGACTCGAAACACCGGGGAGCTGTTTTTT. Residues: CASSMTRTRNTGELFF.

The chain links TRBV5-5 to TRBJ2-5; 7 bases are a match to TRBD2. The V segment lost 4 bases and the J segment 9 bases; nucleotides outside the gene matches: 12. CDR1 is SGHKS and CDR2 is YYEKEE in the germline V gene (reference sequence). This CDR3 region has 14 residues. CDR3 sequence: CASSLETRGLAQYF. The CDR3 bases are TGTGCCAGCAGCCTCGAGACGCGGGGGTTGGCCCAGTACTTC.

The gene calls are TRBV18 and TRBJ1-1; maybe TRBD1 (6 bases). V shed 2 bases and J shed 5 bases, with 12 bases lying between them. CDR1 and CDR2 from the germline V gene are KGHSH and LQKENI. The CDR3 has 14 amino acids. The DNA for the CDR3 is TGTGCCAGCTCACCATTGGATCAGGGGACTGAAGCTTTCTTT. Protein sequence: CASSPLDQGTEAFF.

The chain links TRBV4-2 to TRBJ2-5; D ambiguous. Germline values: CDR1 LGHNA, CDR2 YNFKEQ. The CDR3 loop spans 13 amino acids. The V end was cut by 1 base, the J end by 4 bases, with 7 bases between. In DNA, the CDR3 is TGTGCCAGCAGCCAAGGTGTTCTAGAGACCCAGTACTTC. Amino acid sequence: CASSQGVLETQYF.

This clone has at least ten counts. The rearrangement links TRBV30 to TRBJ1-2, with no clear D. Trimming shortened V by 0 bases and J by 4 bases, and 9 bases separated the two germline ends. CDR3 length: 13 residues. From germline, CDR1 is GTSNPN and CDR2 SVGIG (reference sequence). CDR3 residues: CAWSVKWSYGYTF. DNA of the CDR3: TGTGCCTGGAGTGTGAAGTGGAGCTATGGCTACACCTTC.

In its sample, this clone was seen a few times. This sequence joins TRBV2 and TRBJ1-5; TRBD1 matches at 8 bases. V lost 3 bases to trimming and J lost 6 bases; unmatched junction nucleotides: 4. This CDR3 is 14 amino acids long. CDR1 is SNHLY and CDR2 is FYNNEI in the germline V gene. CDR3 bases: TGTGCCAGCAGTGAGTTTACAGGGGGTCAGCCCCAGCATTTT. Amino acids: CASSEFTGGQPQHF. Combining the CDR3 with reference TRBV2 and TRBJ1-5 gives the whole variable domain EPEVTQTPSHQVTQMGQEVILRCVPISNHLYFYWYRQILGQKVEFLVSFYNNEISEKSEIFDDQFSVERPDGSNFTLKIRSTKLEDSAMYFCASSEFTGGQPQHFGDGTRLSIL.

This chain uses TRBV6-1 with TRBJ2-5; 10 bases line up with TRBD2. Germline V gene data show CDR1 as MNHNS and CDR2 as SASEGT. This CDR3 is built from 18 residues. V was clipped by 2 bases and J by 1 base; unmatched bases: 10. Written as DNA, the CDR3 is TGTGCCAGCAGTGAATTTGGTTTACTAGCGGGGTTCCAAGAGACCCAGTACTTC. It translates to CASSEFGLLAGFQETQYF.

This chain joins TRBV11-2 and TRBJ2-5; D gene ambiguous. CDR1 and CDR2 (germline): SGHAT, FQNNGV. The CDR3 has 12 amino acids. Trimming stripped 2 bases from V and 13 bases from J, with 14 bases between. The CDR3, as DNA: TGTGCCAGCAGCTTACCCGGTGGTAAGATGTACTTC. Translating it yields CASSLPGGKMYF.

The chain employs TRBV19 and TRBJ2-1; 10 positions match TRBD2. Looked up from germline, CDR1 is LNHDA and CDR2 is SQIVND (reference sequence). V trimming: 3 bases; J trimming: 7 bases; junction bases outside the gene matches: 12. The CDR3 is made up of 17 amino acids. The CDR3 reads CASSIRYRLAGENEQFF. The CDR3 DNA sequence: TGTGCCAGTAGTATTAGGTACCGGCTAGCGGGGGAAAATGAGCAGTTCTTC. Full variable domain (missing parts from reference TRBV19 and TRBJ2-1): DGGITQSPKYLFRKEGQNVTLSCEQNLNHDAMYWYRQDPGQGLRLIYYSQIVNDFQKGDIAEGYSVSREKKESFPLTVTSAQKNPTAFYLCASSIRYRLAGENEQFFGPGTRLTVL.

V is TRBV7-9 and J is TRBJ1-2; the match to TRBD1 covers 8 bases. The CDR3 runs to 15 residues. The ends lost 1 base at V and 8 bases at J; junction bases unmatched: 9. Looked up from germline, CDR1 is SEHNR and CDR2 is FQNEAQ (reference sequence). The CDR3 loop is CASSLGIGQGKGYTF. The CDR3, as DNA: TGTGCCAGCAGCTTAGGAATCGGACAGGGAAAAGGCTACACCTTC.

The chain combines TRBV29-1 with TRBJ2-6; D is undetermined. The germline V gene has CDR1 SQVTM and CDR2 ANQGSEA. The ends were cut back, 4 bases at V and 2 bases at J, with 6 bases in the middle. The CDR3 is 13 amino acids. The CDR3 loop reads CSVGYPGANVLTF. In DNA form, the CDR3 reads TGCAGCGTTGGGTATCCTGGGGCCAACGTCCTGACTTTC. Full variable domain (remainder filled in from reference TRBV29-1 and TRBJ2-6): SAVISQKPSRDICQRGTSLTIQCQVDSQVTMMFWYRQQPGQSLTLIATANQGSEATYESGFVIDKFPISRPNLTFSTLTVSNMSPEDSSIYLCSVGYPGANVLTFGAGSRLTVL.

Written as DNA, the CDR3 is TGTGCCTGGAGTGTGGGGGGAAGCAATCAGCCCCAGCATTTT. This codes for CAWSVGGSNQPQHF. This sequence joins TRBV30 and TRBJ1-5; D possibly corresponds to TRBD1 (5 bases). This CDR3 region has 14 residues. Germline V gives CDR1 GTSNPN, CDR2 SVGIG (reference sequence). Deletions cut 0 bases from V and 1 base from J, with 7 bases between.

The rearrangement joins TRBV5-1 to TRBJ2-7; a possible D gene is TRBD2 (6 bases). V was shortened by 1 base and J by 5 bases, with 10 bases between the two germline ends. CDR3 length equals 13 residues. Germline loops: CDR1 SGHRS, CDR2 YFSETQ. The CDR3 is CASSLTGVDEQYF. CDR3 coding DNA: TGCGCCAGCAGCTTGACGGGGGTAGACGAGCAGTACTTC.